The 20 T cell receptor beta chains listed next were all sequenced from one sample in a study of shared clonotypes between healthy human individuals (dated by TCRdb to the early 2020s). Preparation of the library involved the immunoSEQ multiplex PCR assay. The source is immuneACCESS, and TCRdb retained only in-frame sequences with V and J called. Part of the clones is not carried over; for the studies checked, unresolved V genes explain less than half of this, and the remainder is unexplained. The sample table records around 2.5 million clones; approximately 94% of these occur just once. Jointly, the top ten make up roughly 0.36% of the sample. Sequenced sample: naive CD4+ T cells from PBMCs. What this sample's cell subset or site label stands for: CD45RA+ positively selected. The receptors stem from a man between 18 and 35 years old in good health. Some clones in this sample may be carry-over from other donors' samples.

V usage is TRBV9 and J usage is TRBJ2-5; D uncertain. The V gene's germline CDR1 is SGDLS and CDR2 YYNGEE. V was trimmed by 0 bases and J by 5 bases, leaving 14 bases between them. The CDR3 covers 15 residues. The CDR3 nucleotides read TGTGCCAGCAGCGTAGGCCAGGCCGTCGGGGAGACCCAGTACTTC. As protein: CASSVGQAVGETQYF. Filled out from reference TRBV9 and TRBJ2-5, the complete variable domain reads DSGVTQTPKHLITATGQRVTLRCSPRSGDLSVYWYQQSLDQGLQFLIQYYNGEERAKGNILERFSAQQFPDLHSELNLSSLELGDSALYFCASSVGQAVGETQYFGPGTRLLVL.

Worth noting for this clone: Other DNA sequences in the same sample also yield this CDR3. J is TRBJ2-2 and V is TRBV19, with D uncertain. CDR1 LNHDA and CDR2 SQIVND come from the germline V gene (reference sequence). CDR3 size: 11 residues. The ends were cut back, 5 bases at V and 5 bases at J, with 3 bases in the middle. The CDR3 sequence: CASSYTGELFF. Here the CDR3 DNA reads TGTGCCAGTAGTTATACCGGGGAGCTGTTTTTT.

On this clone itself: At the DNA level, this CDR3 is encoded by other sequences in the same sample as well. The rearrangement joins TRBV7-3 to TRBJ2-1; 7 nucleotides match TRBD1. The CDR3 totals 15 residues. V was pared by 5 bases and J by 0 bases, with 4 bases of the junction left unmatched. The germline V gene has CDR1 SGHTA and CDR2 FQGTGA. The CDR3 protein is CASSLQGSSYNEQFF. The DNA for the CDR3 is TGTGCCAGCAGCCTACAGGGGAGCTCCTACAATGAGCAGTTCTTC.

The DNA for the CDR3 is TGCGCCAGCAGCCGTTTCAGTTCAGATACGCAGTATTTT. Residues: CASSRFSSDTQYF. This chain uses TRBV5-1 with TRBJ2-3; D uncertain. The CDR3 is made up of 13 amino acids. Trimming shortened V by 4 bases and J by 4 bases, and 10 bases separated the two germline ends. CDR1 and CDR2 (germline): SGHRS, YFSETQ.

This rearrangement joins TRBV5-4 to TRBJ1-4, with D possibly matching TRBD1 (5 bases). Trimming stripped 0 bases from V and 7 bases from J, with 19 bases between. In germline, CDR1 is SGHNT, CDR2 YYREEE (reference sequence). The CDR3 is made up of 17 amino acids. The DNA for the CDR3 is TGTGCCAGCAGCTTGGGGAACGGCGGGGGAGATGGTGAAAAACTGTTTTTT. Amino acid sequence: CASSLGNGGGDGEKLFF. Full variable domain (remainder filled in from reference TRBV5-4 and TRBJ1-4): ETGVTQSPTHLIKTRGQQVTLRCSSQSGHNTVSWYQQALGQGPQFIFQYYREEENGRGNFPPRFSGLQFPNYSSELNVNALELDDSALYLCASSLGNGGGDGEKLFFGSGTQLSVL.

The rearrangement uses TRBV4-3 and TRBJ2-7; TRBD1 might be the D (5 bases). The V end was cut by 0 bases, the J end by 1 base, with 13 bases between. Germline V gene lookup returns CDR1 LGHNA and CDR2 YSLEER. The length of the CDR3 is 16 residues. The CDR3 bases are TGCGCCAGCAGCCAAGAGCTGACAGCTATGTCCTACGAGCAGTACTTC. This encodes CASSQELTAMSYEQYF.

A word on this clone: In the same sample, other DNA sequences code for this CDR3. The CDR3 DNA is TGTGCCTGGACAGGGGGATCCTACAATGAGCAGTTCTTC. As protein: CAWTGGSYNEQFF. The V gene is TRBV30, the J gene TRBJ2-1, with TRBD1 identical over 7 bases. The CDR3 has 13 amino acids. With V trimmed by 4 bases and J by 1 base, 1 base remained unmatched. Germline lookup yields CDR1 GTSNPN and CDR2 SVGIG (reference sequence).

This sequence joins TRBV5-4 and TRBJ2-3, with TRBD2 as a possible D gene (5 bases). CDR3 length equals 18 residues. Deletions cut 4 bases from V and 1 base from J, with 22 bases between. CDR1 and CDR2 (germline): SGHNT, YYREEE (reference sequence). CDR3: CASSLTSQPLAGTDTQYF. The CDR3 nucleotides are TGTGCCAGCAGCCTTACTTCTCAACCCCTAGCCGGCACAGATACGCAGTATTTT. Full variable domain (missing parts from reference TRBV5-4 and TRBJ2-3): ETGVTQSPTHLIKTRGQQVTLRCSSQSGHNTVSWYQQALGQGPQFIFQYYREEENGRGNFPPRFSGLQFPNYSSELNVNALELDDSALYLCASSLTSQPLAGTDTQYFGPGTRLTVL.

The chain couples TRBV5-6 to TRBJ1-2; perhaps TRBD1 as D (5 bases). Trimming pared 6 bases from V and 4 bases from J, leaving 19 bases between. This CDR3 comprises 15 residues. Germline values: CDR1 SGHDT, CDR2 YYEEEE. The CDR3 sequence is CASTSSGAGLYGYTF. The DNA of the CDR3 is TGTGCCAGCACCTCAAGCGGGGCGGGGCTCTATGGCTACACCTTC. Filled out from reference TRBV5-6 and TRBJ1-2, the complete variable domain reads DAGVTQSPTHLIKTRGQQVTLRCSPKSGHDTVSWYQQALGQGPQFIFQYYEEEERQRGNFPDRFSGHQFPNYSSELNVNALLLGDSALYLCASTSSGAGLYGYTFGSGTRLTVV.

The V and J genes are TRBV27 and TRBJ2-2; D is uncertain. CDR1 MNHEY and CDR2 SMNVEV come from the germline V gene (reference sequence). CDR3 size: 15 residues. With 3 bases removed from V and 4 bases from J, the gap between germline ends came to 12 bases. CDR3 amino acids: CASSLNLGFTGELFF. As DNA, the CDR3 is TGTGCCAGCAGTTTGAATCTGGGATTCACCGGGGAGCTGTTTTTT.

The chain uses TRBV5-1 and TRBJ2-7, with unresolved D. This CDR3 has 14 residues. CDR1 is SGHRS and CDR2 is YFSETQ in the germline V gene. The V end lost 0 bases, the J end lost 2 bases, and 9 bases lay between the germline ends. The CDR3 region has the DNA TGCGCCAGCAGCTTGGGGAGAGTCACCTACGAGCAGTACTTC. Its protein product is CASSLGRVTYEQYF.

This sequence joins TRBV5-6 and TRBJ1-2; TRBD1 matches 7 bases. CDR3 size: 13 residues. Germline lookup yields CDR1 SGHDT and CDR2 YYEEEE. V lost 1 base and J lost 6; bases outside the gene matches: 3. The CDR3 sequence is CASSLRTGDGYTF. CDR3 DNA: TGTGCCAGCAGCTTGAGGACAGGAGATGGCTACACCTTC.

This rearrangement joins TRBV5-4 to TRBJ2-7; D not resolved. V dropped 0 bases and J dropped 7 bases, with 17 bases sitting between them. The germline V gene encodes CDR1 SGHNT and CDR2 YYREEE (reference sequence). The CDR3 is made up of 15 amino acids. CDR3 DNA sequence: TGTGCCAGCAGCTTGGCCAGTACGGGTGGAGCGGAGCAGTACTTC. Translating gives CASSLASTGGAEQYF.

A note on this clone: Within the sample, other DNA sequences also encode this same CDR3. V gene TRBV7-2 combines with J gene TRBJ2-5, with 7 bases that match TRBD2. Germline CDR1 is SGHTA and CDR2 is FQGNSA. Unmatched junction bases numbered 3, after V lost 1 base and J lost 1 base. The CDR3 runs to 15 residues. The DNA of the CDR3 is TGTGCCAGCAGCTTAGTGGGGACTACCCAAGAGACCCAGTACTTC. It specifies CASSLVGTTQETQYF.

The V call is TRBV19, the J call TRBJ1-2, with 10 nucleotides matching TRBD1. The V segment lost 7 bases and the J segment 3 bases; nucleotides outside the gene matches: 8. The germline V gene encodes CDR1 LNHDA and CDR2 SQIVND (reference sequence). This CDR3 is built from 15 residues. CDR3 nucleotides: TGTGCCAGTATCCCCGGGACAGGGGATGACTATGGCTACACCTTC. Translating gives CASIPGTGDDYGYTF. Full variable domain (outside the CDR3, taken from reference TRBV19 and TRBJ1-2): DGGITQSPKYLFRKEGQNVTLSCEQNLNHDAMYWYRQDPGQGLRLIYYSQIVNDFQKGDIAEGYSVSREKKESFPLTVTSAQKNPTAFYLCASIPGTGDDYGYTFGSGTRLTVV.

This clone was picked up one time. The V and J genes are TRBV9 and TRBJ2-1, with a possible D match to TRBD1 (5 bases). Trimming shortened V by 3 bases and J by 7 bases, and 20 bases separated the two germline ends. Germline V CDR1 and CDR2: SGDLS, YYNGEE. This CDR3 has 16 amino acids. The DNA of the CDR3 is TGTGCCAGCAGCGCTAGTAGGGGTGGGGATAGGAATGAGCAGTTCTTC. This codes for CASSASRGGDRNEQFF.

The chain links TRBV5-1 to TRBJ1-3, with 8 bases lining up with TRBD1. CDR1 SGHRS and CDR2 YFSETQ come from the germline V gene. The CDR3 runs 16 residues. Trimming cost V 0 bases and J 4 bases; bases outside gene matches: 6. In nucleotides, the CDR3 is TGCGCCAGCAGCTTGGGGACAGGGTTGGTCGGAAACACCATATATTTT. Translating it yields CASSLGTGLVGNTIYF.

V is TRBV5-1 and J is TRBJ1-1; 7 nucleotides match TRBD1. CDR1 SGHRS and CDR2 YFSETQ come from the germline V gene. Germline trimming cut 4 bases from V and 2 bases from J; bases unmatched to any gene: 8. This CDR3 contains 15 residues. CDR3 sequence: CASSGTGDRNTEAFF. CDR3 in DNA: TGCGCCAGCAGCGGCACAGGGGATCGTAACACTGAAGCTTTCTTT.

The CDR3 is CASSQEGGGRYEQYF. The CDR3 nucleotides are TGTGCCAGCAGCCAAGAGGGGGGAGGCAGGTACGAGCAGTACTTC. The chain links TRBV4-2 to TRBJ2-5, with D possibly TRBD2 on 6 matching bases. The end of the DNA aligns better with TRBJ2-7, so the J call may be wrong. This CDR3 has 15 residues. Looked up from germline, CDR1 is LGHNA and CDR2 is YNFKEQ.

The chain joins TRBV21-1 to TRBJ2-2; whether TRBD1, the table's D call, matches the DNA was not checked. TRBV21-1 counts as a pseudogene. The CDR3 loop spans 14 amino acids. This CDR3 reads CASKLLTGAGELFF. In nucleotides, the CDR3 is TGTGCCAGCAAACTCCTCACAGGGGCCGGGGAGCTGTTTTTT.